A single sample is the source of the 31 T cell receptor beta chains below, sequenced in a study of T cell responses to AZD1222 COVID-19 vaccine. The protocol was immunoSEQ multiplex PCR, while the TCRdb copy is restricted to in-frame clones and leaves out a portion. This sample's clone table lists around 140,000 clones. Sequences were obtained from peripheral blood. These receptors all stem from an adult in good health.

The V call is TRBV6-1, the J call TRBJ1-2; TRBD1 might be the D (5 bases). V lost 3 bases, J lost 0 bases, and 5 bases lay in between. The CDR3 runs to 13 residues. CDR1 and CDR2 from the germline V gene are MNHNS and SASEGT. CDR3 bases: TGTGCCAGCAGTGACAGGGCTAACTATGGCTACACCTTC. Translation: CASSDRANYGYTF.

The V call is TRBV5-6, the J call TRBJ1-1; D is ambiguous. Germline loops: CDR1 SGHDT, CDR2 YYEEEE. This CDR3 region has 12 residues. The ends were cut back, 2 bases at V and 4 bases at J, with 6 bases in the middle. This chain's CDR3 is CASSFLSTEAFF. The CDR3 bases are TGTGCCAGCAGCTTTTTATCCACTGAAGCTTTCTTT.

V gene TRBV27 combines with J gene TRBJ1-4; no reliable D call. The germline V gene has CDR1 MNHEY and CDR2 SMNVEV (reference sequence). Trimming removed 5 bases at V and 5 bases at J, with 15 bases between. CDR3 size: 15 residues. CDR3: CASSPSPLPNEKLFF. The CDR3 DNA reads TGTGCCAGCAGTCCTTCCCCGCTTCCGAATGAAAAACTGTTTTTT. Based on the CDR3 plus reference TRBV27 and TRBJ1-4, the full variable domain is EAQVTQNPRYLITVTGKKLTVTCSQNMNHEYMSWYRQDPGLGLRQIYYSMNVEVTDKGDVPEGYKVSRKEKRNFPLILESPSPNQTSLYFCASSPSPLPNEKLFFGSGTQLSVL.

CDR3 coding DNA: TGTGCCAGCTCACCACAGCGGGGTGACCCCGCCTACAATGAGCAGTTCTTC. Residues: CASSPQRGDPAYNEQFF. The chain recombines TRBV18 with TRBJ2-1; 7 bases match TRBD2. J gave up 2 bases and V 1 base, and 8 bases lay outside the gene matches. The CDR3 spans 17 residues. In germline, CDR1 is KGHSH, CDR2 LQKENI.

The chain carries TRBV5-1 and TRBJ1-1; the D is unclear. V was pared by 1 base and J by 3 bases, with 10 bases between. This CDR3 has 14 residues. Germline V gene lookup returns CDR1 SGHRS and CDR2 YFSETQ. The CDR3 region is CASSLRIADTEAFF. The CDR3 DNA reads as TGCGCCAGCAGCTTGAGGATAGCAGACACTGAAGCTTTCTTT.

This chain connects TRBV6-1 to TRBJ1-5; 8 nucleotides align to TRBD1. The CDR3 has 16 amino acids. Germline-derived CDR1 and CDR2 are MNHNS and SASEGT. The ends lost 0 bases at V and 9 bases at J; junction bases unmatched: 10. CDR3 nucleotides: TGTGCCAGCAGTGAAGCCCCAGGGGGCGGCAAGCGGCCCCAGCATTTT. It yields the protein CASSEAPGGGKRPQHF.

The chain joins TRBV4-2 to TRBJ1-2, with a weak D call TRBD1 (5 bases). V dropped 0 bases and J dropped 4 bases, with 9 bases sitting between them. CDR1 is LGHNA and CDR2 is YNFKEQ in the germline V gene. This CDR3 spans 14 amino acids. The CDR3 is CASSQDLGTYGYTF. CDR3 sequence (DNA): TGTGCCAGCAGCCAAGATCTAGGGACCTATGGCTACACCTTC.

The V call is TRBV6-4, the J call TRBJ1-1; no firm D call. With 2 bases removed from V and 1 base from J, the gap between germline ends came to 8 bases. Germline CDR1 and CDR2: MRHNA and SNTAGT. The CDR3 consists of 14 residues. The CDR3 nucleotides are TGTGCCAGCAGTGACCTTGGTGGGAACACTGAAGCTTTCTTT. Residues: CASSDLGGNTEAFF.

This chain connects TRBV5-1 to TRBJ2-5; D may be TRBD1 or TRBD2 (5 bases each). Germline loops: CDR1 SGHRS, CDR2 YFSETQ. V lost 4 bases and J lost 5, with 15 bases in between. The CDR3 is made up of 14 amino acids. The CDR3 sequence: CASSPGRGRETQYF. The DNA for the CDR3 is TGCGCCAGCAGCCCGGGACGGGGCCGGGAGACCCAGTACTTC. Complete variable domain (other parts from reference TRBV5-1 and TRBJ2-5): KAGVTQTPRYLIKTRGQQVTLSCSPISGHRSVSWYQQTPGQGLQFLFEYFSETQRNKGNFPGRFSGRQFSNSRSEMNVSTLELGDSALYLCASSPGRGRETQYFGPGTRLLVL.

The chain couples TRBV4-1 to TRBJ1-1, with unresolved D. The V gene lost 3 bases and the J gene lost 1 base, with 3 bases spanning the gap. The CDR3 has 12 amino acids. The V gene's germline CDR1 is MGHRA and CDR2 YSYEKL. CDR3 sequence reads: CASSQQNTEAFF. The CDR3 region has the DNA TGCGCCAGCAGCCAGCAGAACACTGAAGCTTTCTTT.

The rearrangement links TRBV10-3 to TRBJ1-5, with D possibly being TRBD1 (5 bases). V lost 3 bases to trimming and J lost 0 bases, with 9 bases between them. Germline V CDR1 and CDR2: ENHRY, SYGVKD. The CDR3 extends over 15 amino acids. The CDR3 nucleotides read TGTGCCATCAGTGATCAGGGTATTAGCAATCAGCCCCAGCATTTT. Translating it yields CAISDQGISNQPQHF.

The J gene is TRBJ1-2, the V gene TRBV6-5, with 8 bases that match TRBD1. The CDR3 spans 14 residues. V trimming: 6 bases; J trimming: 6 bases; junction bases outside the gene matches: 9. Germline CDR1 is MNHEY and CDR2 is SVGAGI. The CDR3 DNA reads as TGTGCCAGCAGCCCGGAGGCAGGGGGCCATGGCTACACCTTC. Its protein is CASSPEAGGHGYTF.

J is TRBJ2-1 and V is TRBV18; D might be TRBD1 (6 bases). The V and J ends lost 2 bases and 1 base respectively, with 12 bases between them. The CDR3 extends over 16 amino acids. The V gene's germline CDR1 is KGHSH and CDR2 LQKENI. CDR3 sequence reads: CASSPNRVKSYNEQFF. DNA for the CDR3: TGTGCCAGCTCACCAAACAGGGTTAAATCCTACAATGAGCAGTTCTTC.

The chain links TRBV11-2 to TRBJ1-5, with D maybe TRBD1 (6 bases). Germline CDR1 SGHAT, CDR2 FQNNGV. V lost 1 base and J 4 bases, leaving 11 bases between the germline ends. The CDR3 loop spans 15 amino acids. CDR3 DNA: TGTGCCAGCAGCTTAGGCAGGGGTTGGAATCAGCCCCAGCATTTT. It translates to CASSLGRGWNQPQHF.

This chain links TRBV4-2 with TRBJ2-2, with D perhaps matching TRBD1 (6 bases). The CDR3 extends over 16 amino acids. Trimming left V 4 bases short and J 2 bases short, with 14 bases between. The germline V gene encodes CDR1 LGHNA and CDR2 YNFKEQ. CDR3 bases: TGTGCCAGCAGCCCACTCGGACAGAGCAACACCGGGGAGCTGTTTTTT. It is translated as CASSPLGQSNTGELFF.

This chain uses TRBV7-9 with TRBJ1-6; 7 nucleotides align to TRBD1. The length of the CDR3 is 13 residues. V shed 1 base, J shed 11 bases, and the junction held 2 bases outside the gene matches. The germline CDR1 and CDR2 sequences are SEHNR and FQNEAQ (reference sequence). This chain's CDR3 is CASSLEGTAPLHF. As DNA, the CDR3 is TGTGCCAGCAGCTTAGAGGGGACAGCACCCCTCCACTTT.

The chain couples TRBV7-8 to TRBJ2-1; D possibly corresponds to TRBD1 (6 bases). Deletions cut 5 bases from V and 5 bases from J, with 16 bases between. Germline loops: CDR1 SGHVS, CDR2 FQNEAQ. The CDR3 loop spans 15 amino acids. DNA of the CDR3: TGTGCCAGCAGCCTAAGACAGGCCAATAACAATGAGCAGTTCTTC. The encoded protein is CASSLRQANNNEQFF. Drawing the rest from reference TRBV7-8 and TRBJ2-1, the complete variable domain is GAGVSQSPRYKVAKRGQDVALRCDPISGHVSLFWYQQALGQGPEFLTYFQNEAQLDKSGLPSDRFFAERPEGSVSTLKIQRTQQEDSAVYLCASSLRQANNNEQFFGPGTRLTVL.

The chain joins TRBV6-1 to TRBJ1-1, with D hard to call. Germline V CDR1 and CDR2: MNHNS, SASEGT. Trimming took 2 bases from V and 6 from J, leaving 4 bases between them. CDR3 length: 11 residues. Here the CDR3 reads CASSEIAEAFF. In DNA form, the CDR3 reads TGTGCCAGCAGTGAAATCGCTGAAGCTTTCTTT.

The chain is built from TRBV20-1 and TRBJ1-1; weak D call: TRBD1 (6 bases). V was clipped by 7 bases and J by 7 bases, with 13 bases between them. The CDR3 has 11 residues. The germline gives CDR1 DFQATT, CDR2 SNEGSKA (reference sequence). The CDR3 protein is CSGATGSEAFF. CDR3 sequence (DNA): TGCAGTGGAGCTACAGGGAGTGAAGCTTTCTTT.

Here the CDR3 reads CASSPTGTGLSEQYF. CDR3 coding DNA: TGTGCCAGCAGCCCCACCGGGACAGGGTTGAGCGAGCAGTACTTC. The J gene is TRBJ2-7, the V gene TRBV14; 9 nucleotides agree with TRBD1. Germline trimming cut 4 bases from V and 6 bases from J; bases unmatched to any gene: 10. The CDR3 is 15 residues long. Germline assignment: CDR1 SGHDN and CDR2 FVKESK.

This chain links TRBV28 with TRBJ1-2, with 7 bases fitting TRBD1. J gave up 4 bases and V 2 bases, and 1 base lay outside the gene matches. Germline CDR1 MDHEN, CDR2 SYDVKM. There are 13 residues in the CDR3. CDR3 nucleotides: TGTGCCAGCAGTTTAGGGGACAGCTATGGCTACACCTTC. Translated, it gives CASSLGDSYGYTF.

The J gene is TRBJ1-1, the V gene TRBV12-3 or TRBV12-4; D is ambiguous. The length of the CDR3 is 12 residues. The germline V and J ends were trimmed by 4 bases and 4 bases, with 7 bases remaining between them. CDR3 sequence: CASSWVGTEAFF. In DNA form, the CDR3 reads TGTGCCAGCAGTTGGGTGGGCACTGAAGCTTTCTTT.

V is TRBV11-2 and J is TRBJ1-6; 7 bases align to TRBD1. V shed 3 bases, J shed 9 bases, and the junction held 11 bases outside the gene matches. The germline CDR1 and CDR2 sequences are SGHAT and FQNNGV. CDR3 size: 16 residues. The CDR3 reads CASSFQWGQGGSPLHF. CDR3 coding DNA: TGTGCCAGCAGCTTTCAGTGGGGGCAGGGGGGTTCACCCCTCCACTTT. The variable domain in full, completed from reference TRBV11-2 and TRBJ1-6, reads EAGVAQSPRYKIIEKRQSVAFWCNPISGHATLYWYQQILGQGPKLLIQFQNNGVVDDSQLPKDRFSAERLKGVDSTLKIQPAKLEDSAVYLCASSFQWGQGGSPLHFGNGTRLTVT.

The chain joins TRBV5-3 to TRBJ2-3, with 9 bases fitting TRBD1. TRBV5-3 is an ORF, with its function uncertain. This CDR3 region has 19 residues. Trimming took 7 bases from V and 2 from J; bases not matched to a gene: 20. CDR3 protein: CARPPNAPPDRGYTDTQYF. The CDR3 region has the DNA TGTGCCAGACCACCCAACGCGCCCCCCGACAGGGGGTACACAGATACGCAGTATTTT.

The chain couples TRBV7-6 to TRBJ1-2, with a tentative D call TRBD1 (6 bases). CDR1 SGHVS and CDR2 FNYEAQ come from the germline V gene. CDR3 size: 15 residues. Deletions cut 5 bases from V and 2 bases from J, with 15 bases between. The DNA of the CDR3 is TGTGCCAGCAGCCCGGAGGCGGGGGGCAACTATGGCTACACCTTC. Encoded protein: CASSPEAGGNYGYTF.

This chain links TRBV2 with TRBJ1-2; D is possibly TRBD1 (5 bases). The CDR3 is 16 amino acids. V lost 7 bases and J 0 bases, leaving 18 bases between the germline ends. The germline CDR1 and CDR2 sequences are SNHLY and FYNNEI. CDR3 nucleotide sequence: TGTGCCAGCAAGCAGGGCGCCTCTACACCTAACTATGGCTACACCTTC. Translation: CASKQGASTPNYGYTF.

V gene TRBV6-5 combines with J gene TRBJ1-2; D gene uncertain. Per germline, CDR1 MNHEY and CDR2 SVGAGI. V was cut by 0 bases and J by 7 bases, with 15 bases left in between. CDR3 length equals 15 residues. CDR3: CASSYSRQLSLGYTF. The CDR3 DNA follows: TGTGCCAGCAGTTACTCCCGGCAGTTGTCCCTTGGCTACACCTTC.

V usage is TRBV7-9 and J usage is TRBJ2-1, with 14 bases fitting TRBD2. V trimming: 5 bases; J trimming: 6 bases; junction bases outside the gene matches: 15. This CDR3 is built from 19 residues. Germline V lookup: CDR1 SEHNR, CDR2 FQNEAQ (reference sequence). The CDR3 here is CASSGGTSGGPQGINEQFF. The CDR3 region has the DNA TGTGCCAGCAGCGGAGGGACTAGCGGGGGCCCCCAGGGCATCAATGAGCAGTTCTTC.

The chain employs TRBV2 and TRBJ2-5, with 9 bases identical to TRBD2. CDR1 SNHLY and CDR2 FYNNEI come from the germline V gene. The CDR3 is 17 residues long. Trimming took 8 bases from V and 5 from J; bases not matched to a gene: 18. The CDR3 region is CASRLAGFRPRTETQYF. The CDR3, as DNA: TGTGCCAGCCGGCTAGCGGGGTTTCGCCCCCGCACGGAGACCCAGTACTTC. The whole variable domain, filled in from reference TRBV2 and TRBJ2-5, reads EPEVTQTPSHQVTQMGQEVILRCVPISNHLYFYWYRQILGQKVEFLVSFYNNEISEKSEIFDDQFSVERPDGSNFTLKIRSTKLEDSAMYFCASRLAGFRPRTETQYFGPGTRLLVL.

The chain carries TRBV7-8 and TRBJ1-4, with 9 bases that match TRBD1. CDR1 is SGHVS and CDR2 is FQNEAQ in the germline V gene. V trimming: 4 bases; J trimming: 8 bases; junction bases outside the gene matches: 11. CDR3 length: 16 amino acids. CDR3 in amino acids: CASSSDRGIGLEKLFF. The CDR3 DNA reads TGTGCCAGCAGCTCGGACAGGGGCATAGGGCTCGAAAAACTGTTTTTT.

This chain links TRBV29-1 with TRBJ2-5, with D perhaps matching TRBD1 or TRBD2 (5 bases each). Trimming removed 7 bases at V and 3 bases at J, with 18 bases between. CDR3 length: 14 residues. Germline V CDR1 and CDR2: SQVTM, ANQGSEA. The CDR3 protein is CSAGGGGIKETQYF. The CDR3 coding sequence is TGCAGCGCCGGAGGTGGGGGAATCAAAGAGACCCAGTACTTC. Variable domain in full (rest from reference TRBV29-1 and TRBJ2-5): SAVISQKPSRDICQRGTSLTIQCQVDSQVTMMFWYRQQPGQSLTLIATANQGSEATYESGFVIDKFPISRPNLTFSTLTVSNMSPEDSSIYLCSAGGGGIKETQYFGPGTRLLVL.